This entry lists 31 T cell receptor beta chains sequenced from one sample in a study of vaccination effects on CD4 cells after COVID-19. Profiling relied on immunoSEQ multiplex PCR, and the TCRdb table lists in-frame clones only, not all of them. There are tens of thousands of clones in the sample; just under 75% occur only once, and about 2.2% lies in the top ten. Their antigen targets remain unknown. With approximately ten days of culture completed, CD4+ T cells were isolated. All participants had two doses of either the BNT162b2 or mRNA-1273 vaccine. The sample was CD4+ T cells from PBMCs cultured without peptide, taken after COVID-19 vaccination. All receptors come from a human donor who received a COVID-19 vaccine.

The rearrangement links TRBV28 to TRBJ1-2; 8 bases are shared with TRBD1. The CDR3 is 15 amino acids. Germline CDR1 and CDR2: MDHEN and SYDVKM. V was clipped by 4 bases and J by 8 bases; unmatched bases: 12. The DNA for the CDR3 is TGTGCCAGCAGTTCTCGACAGGGGTTTAGGAGCGGCTACACCTTC. As protein: CASSSRQGFRSGYTF.

The sample holds a few counts of this clone. The chain is built from TRBV7-4 and TRBJ1-5; unclear D gene. This CDR3 spans 10 amino acids. The V end was cut by 2 bases, the J end by 9 bases, with 2 bases between. CDR1 is SGHVT and CDR2 is SQSDAQ in the germline V gene. The CDR3 here is CASSLRPQHF. CDR3 DNA sequence: TGTGCCAGCAGCTTAAGGCCCCAGCATTTT. The full variable domain, its missing parts supplied by reference TRBV7-4 and TRBJ1-5, is GAGVSQSPRYKVAKRGRDVALRCDSISGHVTLYWYRQTLGQGSEVLTYSQSDAQRDKSGRPSGRFSAERPERSVSTLKIQRTEQGDSAVYLCASSLRPQHFGDGTRLSIL.

The chain employs TRBV9 and TRBJ2-5; TRBD2 aligns across 11 bases. The J segment lost 5 bases and the V segment lost 5 bases, leaving 8 bases of the junction unmatched. There are 15 residues in the CDR3. Germline CDR1 reads SGDLS; CDR2 reads YYNGEE. CDR3 sequence: CASSLAGGPAETQYF. CDR3 DNA sequence: TGTGCCAGCAGTTTAGCGGGGGGGCCCGCGGAGACCCAGTACTTC.

This chain uses TRBV18 with TRBJ2-7; 8 nucleotides agree with TRBD2. Germline V lookup: CDR1 KGHSH, CDR2 LQKENI. CDR3 length: 14 residues. V was pared by 2 bases and J by 4 bases, with 4 bases of the junction left unmatched. The chain's CDR3 is CASSPAAGGYEQYV. DNA of the CDR3: TGTGCCAGCTCACCAGCGGCGGGGGGTTACGAGCAGTACGTC.

J is TRBJ2-1 and V is TRBV14; D remains ambiguous. The CDR3 consists of 13 residues. V shed 0 bases and J shed 8 bases, with 8 bases lying between them. The germline V gene has CDR1 SGHDN and CDR2 FVKESK. CDR3: CASSQDLGYEQFF. In nucleotides, the CDR3 is TGTGCCAGCAGCCAAGATTTGGGTTATGAGCAGTTCTTC.

This chain connects TRBV30 to TRBJ1-4; TRBD1 aligns across 7 bases. V dropped 3 bases and J dropped 4; count of bases not matched to a gene: 11. CDR1 and CDR2 (germline): GTSNPN, SVGIG (reference sequence). The CDR3 is 16 residues long. CDR3 amino acids: CAWRPFGQAFNEKLFF. In nucleotides, the CDR3 is TGTGCCTGGAGGCCATTCGGACAGGCATTTAATGAAAAACTGTTTTTT.

This chain connects TRBV6-2 or TRBV6-3 to TRBJ1-4, with D maybe TRBD1 (5 bases). V was shortened by 3 bases and J by 7 bases, with 15 bases between the two germline ends. CDR1 MNHEY and CDR2 SVGEGT come from the germline V gene. The CDR3 sequence is 15 residues long. Written as DNA, the CDR3 is TGTGCCAGCAGTTATGTCGAGGGGATTGGTGAAAAACTGTTTTTT. Translation: CASSYVEGIGEKLFF.

The V and J genes are TRBV5-8 and TRBJ1-4; 9 bases are a match to TRBD1. The CDR3 is 17 residues long. Germline loops: CDR1 SGHTS, CDR2 YDEGEE. J gave up 3 bases and V 3 bases, and 9 bases lay outside the gene matches. CDR3 protein: CASSSGQGSIANEKLFF. The CDR3 DNA reads TGTGCCAGCAGCTCGGGACAGGGAAGTATAGCTAATGAAAAACTGTTTTTT.

The CDR3 bases are TGTGCCTGGAGTGGAAGACAGGGAGATCCCCCTAACTATGGCTACACCTTC. It codes for CAWSGRQGDPPNYGYTF. The V gene is TRBV30, the J gene TRBJ1-2; 7 nucleotides line up with TRBD1. Germline CDR1 reads GTSNPN; CDR2 reads SVGIG (reference sequence). Trimming cost V 1 base and J 0 bases; bases outside gene matches: 11. The CDR3 contains 17 residues.

V is TRBV19 and J is TRBJ1-4; no reliable D call. Germline V gives CDR1 LNHDA, CDR2 SQIVND (reference sequence). This CDR3 has 11 residues. Trimming pared 6 bases from V and 11 bases from J, leaving 10 bases between. The CDR3 DNA sequence: TGTGCCAGTAGGACACCGGGGAAACTGTTTTTT. Translating gives CASRTPGKLFF.

The chain is built from TRBV30 and TRBJ2-1; D might be TRBD1 (5 bases). V was cut by 4 bases and J by 0 bases, with 16 bases left in between. The CDR3 is 16 amino acids. Germline-derived CDR1 and CDR2 are GTSNPN and SVGIG (reference sequence). The CDR3 DNA follows: TGTGCCTGGACCGAAAGGGGTAGTAGCTCCTACAATGAGCAGTTCTTC. Protein: CAWTERGSSSYNEQFF.

This chain links TRBV6-6 with TRBJ2-5; D gene unclear. The CDR3 contains 13 residues. Trimming pared 4 bases from V and 4 bases from J, leaving 10 bases between. CDR1 and CDR2 from the germline V gene are MNHNY and SVGAGI (reference sequence). The CDR3 DNA sequence: TGTGCCAGCAGTTTACAGACCCCAGAGACCCAGTACTTC. This codes for CASSLQTPETQYF.

The V and J genes are TRBV7-9 and TRBJ1-1; D remains unclear. Per the germline V gene, CDR1 is SEHNR and CDR2 is FQNEAQ (reference sequence). The CDR3 runs 15 residues. V lost 5 bases and J lost 1, with 14 bases in between. This CDR3 reads CASSPTNIRNTEAFF. Here the CDR3 DNA reads TGTGCCAGCAGCCCCACCAACATCAGGAACACTGAAGCTTTCTTT. The variable domain in full, completed from reference TRBV7-9 and TRBJ1-1, reads DTGVSQNPRHKITKRGQNVTFRCDPISEHNRLYWYRQTLGQGPEFLTYFQNEAQLEKSRLLSDRFSAERPKGSFSTLEIQRTEQGDSAMYLCASSPTNIRNTEAFFGQGTRLTVV.

The chain uses TRBV2 and TRBJ1-5, with 9 bases fitting TRBD1. Trimming cost V 6 bases and J 4 bases; bases outside gene matches: 13. Germline V gives CDR1 SNHLY, CDR2 FYNNEI. The CDR3 totals 17 residues. CDR3 DNA sequence: TGTGCCAGCAGGGCCGGGACAGGGAAAGGTAGTAATCAGCCCCAGCATTTT. Translated, it gives CASRAGTGKGSNQPQHF. Drawing the rest from reference TRBV2 and TRBJ1-5, the complete variable domain is EPEVTQTPSHQVTQMGQEVILRCVPISNHLYFYWYRQILGQKVEFLVSFYNNEISEKSEIFDDQFSVERPDGSNFTLKIRSTKLEDSAMYFCASRAGTGKGSNQPQHFGDGTRLSIL.

V gene TRBV3-1 (or the pseudogene TRBV3-2) combines with J gene TRBJ1-1; the D gene is possibly TRBD1 (6 bases). Germline values: CDR1 LGHDT, CDR2 YNNKEL (reference sequence). Trimming cost V 2 bases and J 3 bases, with 10 bases left between them. The CDR3 contains 14 residues. Here the CDR3 reads CASSQRNRDTEAFF. In DNA, the CDR3 is TGTGCCAGCAGCCAACGGAACAGGGACACTGAAGCTTTCTTT.

The gene calls are TRBV3-1 (or the pseudogene TRBV3-2) and TRBJ2-7, with D maybe TRBD2 (5 bases). The CDR3 runs 12 residues. CDR1 is LGHDT, CDR2 YNNKEL, per germline (reference sequence). V lost 0 bases, J lost 6 bases, and 6 bases lay in between. CDR3 in DNA: TGTGCCAGCAGCCAAGACGGGGTCGAGCAGTACGTC. This translates into CASSQDGVEQYV.

This rearrangement joins TRBV6-1 to TRBJ1-1, with no clear D. Trimming removed 0 bases at V and 2 bases at J, with 7 bases between. Germline-derived CDR1 and CDR2 are MNHNS and SASEGT. CDR3 length equals 14 residues. CDR3 DNA: TGTGCCAGCAGTGAAGCACCCGCAAACACTGAAGCTTTCTTT. As protein: CASSEAPANTEAFF.

This clone was counted once. This chain joins TRBV9 and TRBJ2-3; 8 bases are shared with TRBD1. The CDR3 totals 16 residues. V dropped 1 base and J dropped 1; count of bases not matched to a gene: 5. Germline loops: CDR1 SGDLS, CDR2 YYNGEE. Written as DNA, the CDR3 is TGTGCCAGCAGCGTAAGGGGGACAGGCGGCACAGATACGCAGTATTTT. This gives the protein CASSVRGTGGTDTQYF.

The chain is built from TRBV25-1 and TRBJ2-1; D uncertain. Germline CDR1 reads MGHDK; CDR2 reads SYGVNS. Trimming took off 5 bases at V and 5 bases at J, with 13 bases between the two ends. The CDR3 has 14 amino acids. In nucleotides, the CDR3 is TGTGCCAGCAGTAAGTCATTGGGTAACAATGAGCAGTTCTTC. As protein: CASSKSLGNNEQFF.

The CDR3 here is CATRGTGENWELFF. The CDR3 DNA follows: TGTGCCACCAGAGGGACAGGGGAGAATTGGGAGCTGTTTTTT. The chain couples TRBV24-1 to TRBJ2-2; 10 positions match TRBD1. J was trimmed by 9 bases and V by 7 bases; bases with no gene match: 7. This CDR3 is 14 amino acids long. The V gene's germline CDR1 is KGHDR and CDR2 SFDVKD.

This rearrangement joins TRBV5-1 to TRBJ1-1, with D unclear. Between the trimmed V and J ends, which lost 5 bases and 0 bases, there was a span of 5 bases. Germline-derived CDR1 and CDR2 are SGHRS and YFSETQ. The CDR3 loop spans 12 amino acids. The CDR3 sequence: CASRYLNTEAFF. The DNA for the CDR3 is TGCGCCAGCAGATACTTGAACACTGAAGCTTTCTTT. The full variable domain, with the rest looked up from reference TRBV5-1 and TRBJ1-1, is KAGVTQTPRYLIKTRGQQVTLSCSPISGHRSVSWYQQTPGQGLQFLFEYFSETQRNKGNFPGRFSGRQFSNSRSEMNVSTLELGDSALYLCASRYLNTEAFFGQGTRLTVV.

The V call is TRBV28, the J call TRBJ1-5, with D possibly being TRBD1 (5 bases). CDR3 length: 15 residues. Between the trimmed V and J ends, which lost 7 bases and 6 bases, there was a span of 19 bases. Germline V lookup: CDR1 MDHEN, CDR2 SYDVKM. The CDR3 nucleotides read TGTGCCAGCACGCTTTTAGGGGCCGGAAGTCAGCCCCAGCATTTT. Translation gives CASTLLGAGSQPQHF.

The V and J genes are TRBV7-8 and TRBJ1-2, with D tentatively TRBD1 (5 bases). The germline V and J ends were trimmed by 1 base and 2 bases, with 11 bases remaining between them. This CDR3 contains 15 residues. Germline V gives CDR1 SGHVS, CDR2 FQNEAQ. This CDR3 is CASSLVEGLNYGYTF. The CDR3 nucleotides read TGTGCCAGCAGCTTAGTGGAGGGGCTGAACTATGGCTACACCTTC.

This sequence joins TRBV28 and TRBJ2-5; D call uncertain. CDR1 is MDHEN and CDR2 is SYDVKM in the germline V gene. The V and J ends lost 3 bases and 2 bases respectively, with 10 bases between them. The CDR3 is 14 amino acids. CDR3 DNA: TGTGCCAGCAGTTTTCCGGGTTCTCAAGAGACCCAGTACTTC. It translates to CASSFPGSQETQYF.

This clone has a single count. This rearrangement joins TRBV10-2 to TRBJ1-6; D call uncertain. CDR3 size: 13 residues. The germline V and J ends were trimmed by 0 bases and 13 bases, with 10 bases remaining between them. CDR1 is WSHSY and CDR2 is SAAADI in the germline V gene. The CDR3 here is CASSESGFAPLHF. CDR3 coding DNA: TGCGCCAGCAGTGAGTCAGGGTTTGCCCCCCTCCACTTT.

This clone was seen only a few times. The V and J genes are TRBV2 and TRBJ1-6; the D is unclear. Per the germline V gene, CDR1 is SNHLY and CDR2 is FYNNEI. This CDR3 is built from 14 residues. Deletions cut 1 base from V and 9 bases from J, with 10 bases between. The CDR3 spells CASSEGRTGSPLHF. The CDR3 nucleotides read TGTGCCAGCAGTGAAGGAAGGACTGGTTCACCCCTCCACTTT.

V is TRBV4-1 and J is TRBJ1-3, with TRBD1 matching 7 bases. CDR1 is MGHRA and CDR2 is YSYEKL in the germline V gene. V trimming: 4 bases; J trimming: 0 bases; junction bases outside the gene matches: 3. The CDR3 has 15 amino acids. CDR3 DNA sequence: TGCGCCAGCAGCCGTACAGGGGACTCTGGAAACACCATATATTTT. It specifies CASSRTGDSGNTIYF.

The V call is TRBV5-6, the J call TRBJ2-1; D is unclear. From germline, CDR1 is SGHDT and CDR2 YYEEEE. The ends were cut back, 4 bases at V and 0 bases at J, with 8 bases in the middle. This CDR3 spans 14 amino acids. The CDR3 reads CASSHLGSYNEQFF. The CDR3 DNA reads as TGTGCCAGCAGCCATCTGGGCTCCTACAATGAGCAGTTCTTC.

This chain links TRBV5-1 with TRBJ2-2; perhaps TRBD1 as D (6 bases). V lost 3 bases and J 1 base, leaving 13 bases between the germline ends. CDR3 length: 16 amino acids. Looked up from germline, CDR1 is SGHRS and CDR2 is YFSETQ. CDR3 nucleotide sequence: TGCGCCAGCAGCTCAGAATGGGGGCTGAACACCGGGGAGCTGTTTTTT. Protein sequence: CASSSEWGLNTGELFF. Full variable domain (outside the CDR3, taken from reference TRBV5-1 and TRBJ2-2): KAGVTQTPRYLIKTRGQQVTLSCSPISGHRSVSWYQQTPGQGLQFLFEYFSETQRNKGNFPGRFSGRQFSNSRSEMNVSTLELGDSALYLCASSSEWGLNTGELFFGEGSRLTVL.

The rearrangement links TRBV5-1 to TRBJ2-2; 7 bases align to TRBD1. After removal of 1 base from V and 9 bases from J, the junction contained 6 bases not matched to a gene. The CDR3 has 14 amino acids. Germline loops: CDR1 SGHRS, CDR2 YFSETQ. CDR3 in DNA: TGCGCCAGCAGCTTGCCAGGACAGGACCGGGAGCTGTTTTTT. Protein product: CASSLPGQDRELFF.

The chain uses TRBV14 and TRBJ2-3; 9 bases line up with TRBD1. The CDR3 has 16 residues. Germline loops: CDR1 SGHDN, CDR2 FVKESK. V was clipped by 5 bases and J by 2 bases; unmatched bases: 8. The CDR3 reads CASSGRDRVFTDTQYF. The DNA of the CDR3 is TGTGCCAGCAGCGGACGGGACAGGGTGTTCACAGATACGCAGTATTTT.